A single sample gave rise to the 9 T cell receptor beta chains below, sequenced in a study of blood T cell repertoires in COVID-19. Only in-frame clones appear in the TCRdb table, and some are missing; sequencing was by immunoSEQ multiplex PCR. The table has 85,000 to 100,000 clones, around nine tenths seen once; the top ten hold 15% to 20%. Sequencing used peripheral blood. These receptors were taken from an older woman with COVID-19, enrolled during active disease.

The chain is built from TRBV4-2 and TRBJ2-6, with D possibly being TRBD2 (6 bases). The germline V gene encodes CDR1 LGHNA and CDR2 YNFKEQ. V was cut by 3 bases and J by 1 base, with 19 bases left in between. CDR3 length equals 19 residues. The CDR3 DNA follows: TGTGCCAGCAGCCAGGCGAGGCGGGACGGAGCGTCTGGGGCCAACGTCCTGACTTTC. Translating gives CASSQARRDGASGANVLTF.

The table lists this clone with a few counts. This chain joins TRBV5-8 and TRBJ1-4, with 12 bases matching TRBD1. V dropped 6 bases and J dropped 8; count of bases not matched to a gene: 11. The CDR3 contains 16 residues. Germline CDR1 and CDR2: SGHTS and YDEGEE. The CDR3 loop reads CASIPGTGGIFEKLFF. The CDR3 bases are TGTGCCAGCATCCCGGGGACAGGGGGCATCTTCGAAAAACTGTTTTTT.

The V gene is TRBV5-4, the J gene TRBJ1-6; TRBD1 matches 8 bases. V trimming: 0 bases; J trimming: 6 bases; junction bases outside the gene matches: 2. CDR3 length: 15 amino acids. Germline V gives CDR1 SGHNT, CDR2 YYREEE (reference sequence). CDR3 loop: CASSLVQGANSPLHF. The CDR3 DNA reads as TGTGCCAGCAGCTTGGTCCAGGGGGCTAATTCACCCCTCCACTTT.

V usage is TRBV7-2 and J usage is TRBJ1-2, with a tentative D call TRBD1 (5 bases). The germline V gene encodes CDR1 SGHTA and CDR2 FQGNSA. The CDR3 extends over 13 amino acids. V was clipped by 5 bases and J by 0 bases, with 7 bases between them. The CDR3: CASSRDSNYGYTF. The CDR3 coding sequence is TGTGCCAGCAGCCGGGACTCTAACTATGGCTACACCTTC.

This chain uses TRBV9 with TRBJ2-1; D perhaps matches TRBD1 (6 bases). The CDR3 totals 13 residues. Germline-derived CDR1 and CDR2 are SGDLS and YYNGEE. Trimming removed 3 bases from V and 7 bases from J, with 11 bases in between. The CDR3 loop is CASSGGPLNEQFF. The CDR3 coding sequence is TGTGCCAGCAGCGGGGGGCCACTGAATGAGCAGTTCTTC.

The CDR3: CASKTGYSNQPQHF. CDR3 DNA: TGTGCCAGCAAGACGGGTTATAGCAATCAGCCCCAGCATTTT. The rearrangement joins TRBV2 to TRBJ1-5; D unclear. Germline lookup yields CDR1 SNHLY and CDR2 FYNNEI. Deletions cut 7 bases from V and 0 bases from J, with 10 bases between. The CDR3 is made up of 14 amino acids.

V is TRBV7-2 and J is TRBJ2-2, with 7 bases fitting TRBD2. Unmatched junction bases numbered 6, after V lost 1 base and J lost 1 base. The CDR3 sequence is 17 residues long. From germline, CDR1 is SGHTA and CDR2 FQGNSA. CDR3 region: CASSLVGGTWNTGELFF. The CDR3 nucleotides read TGTGCCAGCAGCTTAGTGGGGGGGACGTGGAACACCGGGGAGCTGTTTTTT.

The chain combines TRBV2 with TRBJ1-4; no definite D call. V shed 2 bases and J shed 12 bases, with 13 bases lying between them. Per germline, CDR1 SNHLY and CDR2 FYNNEI. This CDR3 is built from 13 residues. The CDR3, as DNA: TGTGCCAGCAGTGAATCAATGGCGGGCCAACTGTTTTTT. Protein: CASSESMAGQLFF.

The chain combines TRBV19 with TRBJ1-5; 8 bases match TRBD1. The trim removed 5 bases at V and 7 bases at J, leaving 7 bases unmatched. The germline V gene encodes CDR1 LNHDA and CDR2 SQIVND (reference sequence). This CDR3 has 14 amino acids. The CDR3 reads CASSFGQGGQPQHF. The DNA of the CDR3 is TGTGCCAGTAGTTTCGGACAGGGCGGACAGCCCCAGCATTTT.